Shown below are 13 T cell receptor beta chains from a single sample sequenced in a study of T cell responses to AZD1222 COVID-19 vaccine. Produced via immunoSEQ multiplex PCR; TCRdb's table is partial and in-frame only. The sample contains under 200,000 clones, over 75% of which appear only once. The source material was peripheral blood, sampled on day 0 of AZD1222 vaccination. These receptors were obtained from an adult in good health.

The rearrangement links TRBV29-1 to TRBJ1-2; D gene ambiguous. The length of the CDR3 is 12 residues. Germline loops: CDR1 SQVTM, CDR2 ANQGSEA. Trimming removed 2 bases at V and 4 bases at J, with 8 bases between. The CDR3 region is CSVEKGVYGYTF. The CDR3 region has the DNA TGCAGCGTTGAAAAGGGTGTCTATGGCTACACCTTC.

The CDR3 protein is CASSIFGPGNTIYF. CDR3 nucleotides: TGTGCCAGTAGTATATTCGGCCCCGGAAACACCATATATTTT. The chain couples TRBV19 to TRBJ1-3; no clear D gene. The germline V gene encodes CDR1 LNHDA and CDR2 SQIVND (reference sequence). The CDR3 sequence is 14 residues long. V lost 2 bases and J lost 4, with 9 bases in between.

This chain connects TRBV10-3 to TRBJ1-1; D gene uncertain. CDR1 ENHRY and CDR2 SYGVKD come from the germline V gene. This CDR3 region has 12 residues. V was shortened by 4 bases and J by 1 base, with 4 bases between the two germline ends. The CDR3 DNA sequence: TGTGCCATCAGTGTTGGGAACACTGAAGCTTTCTTT. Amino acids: CAISVGNTEAFF.

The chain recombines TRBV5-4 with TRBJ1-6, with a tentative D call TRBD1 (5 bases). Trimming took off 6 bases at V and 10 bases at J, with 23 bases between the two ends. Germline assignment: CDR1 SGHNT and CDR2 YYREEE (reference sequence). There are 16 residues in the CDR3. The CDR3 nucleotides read TGTGCCAGCACCTCGCGCGACAGTGGTCTTAACTCACCCCTCCACTTT. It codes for CASTSRDSGLNSPLHF.

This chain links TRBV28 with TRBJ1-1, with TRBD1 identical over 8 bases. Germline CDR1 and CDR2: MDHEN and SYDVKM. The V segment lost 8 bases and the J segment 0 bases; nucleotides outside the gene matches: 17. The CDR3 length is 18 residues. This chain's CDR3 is CASPPRQGANLLNTEAFF. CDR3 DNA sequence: TGTGCCAGCCCCCCCCGGCAGGGGGCGAATCTCCTGAACACTGAAGCTTTCTTT.

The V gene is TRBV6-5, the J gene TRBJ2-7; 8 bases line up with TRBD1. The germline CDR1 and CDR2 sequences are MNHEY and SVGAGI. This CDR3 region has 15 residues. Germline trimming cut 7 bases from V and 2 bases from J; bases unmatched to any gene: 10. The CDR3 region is CASKLAVQGAYEQYF. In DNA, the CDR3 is TGTGCCAGCAAACTCGCGGTACAGGGGGCCTACGAGCAGTACTTC.

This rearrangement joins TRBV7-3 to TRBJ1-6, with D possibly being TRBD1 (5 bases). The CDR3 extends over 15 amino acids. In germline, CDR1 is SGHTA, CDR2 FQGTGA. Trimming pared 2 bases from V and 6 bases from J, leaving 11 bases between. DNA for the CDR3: TGTGCCAGCAGCTTACAGCCAGGGACTAATTCACCCCTCCACTTT. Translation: CASSLQPGTNSPLHF.

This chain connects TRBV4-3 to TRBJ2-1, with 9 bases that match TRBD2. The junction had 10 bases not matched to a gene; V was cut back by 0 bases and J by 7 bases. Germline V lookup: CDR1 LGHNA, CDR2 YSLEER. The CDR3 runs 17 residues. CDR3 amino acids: CASSQDWAGGLGNEQFF. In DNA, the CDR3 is TGCGCCAGCAGCCAAGATTGGGCGGGGGGGCTAGGAAATGAGCAGTTCTTC.

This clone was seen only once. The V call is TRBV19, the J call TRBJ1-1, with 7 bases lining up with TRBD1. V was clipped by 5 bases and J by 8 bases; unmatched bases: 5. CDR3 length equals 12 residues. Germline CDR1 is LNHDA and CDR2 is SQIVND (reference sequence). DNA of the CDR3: TGTGCCAGTAGTTCCCAGGGGGGGGAAGCTTTCTTT. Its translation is CASSSQGGEAFF.

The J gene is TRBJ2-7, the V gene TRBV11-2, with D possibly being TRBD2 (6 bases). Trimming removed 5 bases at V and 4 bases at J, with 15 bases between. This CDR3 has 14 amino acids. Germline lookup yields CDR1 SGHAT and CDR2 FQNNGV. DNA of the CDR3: TGTGCCAGCAGCCCCCTCTCTGGGGGGTACGAGCAGTACTTC. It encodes CASSPLSGGYEQYF.

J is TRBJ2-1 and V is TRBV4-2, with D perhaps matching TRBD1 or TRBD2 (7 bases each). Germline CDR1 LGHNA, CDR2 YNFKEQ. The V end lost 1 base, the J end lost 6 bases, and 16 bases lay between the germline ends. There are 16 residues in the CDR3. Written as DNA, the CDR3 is TGTGCCAGCAGCCAAGCTTTAGCAGGGGGGGCCAATGAGCAGTTCTTC. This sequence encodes CASSQALAGGANEQFF.

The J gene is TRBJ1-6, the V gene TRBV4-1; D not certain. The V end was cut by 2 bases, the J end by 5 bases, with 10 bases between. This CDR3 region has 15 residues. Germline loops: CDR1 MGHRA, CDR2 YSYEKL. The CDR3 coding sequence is TGCGCCAGCAGCCAATTTCTGGTTGATAATTCACCCCTCCACTTT. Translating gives CASSQFLVDNSPLHF.

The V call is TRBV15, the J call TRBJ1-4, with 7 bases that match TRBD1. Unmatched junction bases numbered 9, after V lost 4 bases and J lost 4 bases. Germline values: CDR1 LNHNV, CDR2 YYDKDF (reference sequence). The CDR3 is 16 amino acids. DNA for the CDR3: TGTGCCACCAGCACTGGGCAGGGGGAGGGTAATGAAAAACTGTTTTTT. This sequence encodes CATSTGQGEGNEKLFF.